This TCR beta chain was obtained from a study of T-cell memory formation after mild COVID-19. Study in general: Clustering of TCRs was largely donor specific.

Trimming took 3 bases from V and 6 from J; bases not matched to a gene: 3. This CDR3 comprises 15 residues. CDR1 and CDR2 from the germline V gene are LNHDA and SQIVND (reference sequence). Turning to this clonotype: Its target is not known.

The TCR alpha and TCR beta cDNA libraries, bearing sample barcodes and UMIs, were generated by 5'RACE using constant-segment primers. TCRdb reprocessed the 5' RACE reads via MiXCR and lists one record per CDR3 protein. The table lists about 470,000 distinct CDR3 sequences, 25% of them singletons. Broader study findings: Detection of some responders pre-infection suggested pre-existing cross-reactive memory T cells participated. Clones that shrank (day 15 to 85) were balanced CD4/CD8, whereas later expanders leaned CD4+.

The chain couples TRBV19 to TRBJ2-2; 11 bases map to TRBD2. The sequencing input was PBMCs or a T cell subset sorted from them (not recorded which). The receptor comes from an adult woman who had mild COVID-19 (a few samples of this study predate the infection). Cell type and time point are not known. The CDR3 region has the DNA TGTGCCAGTAGTATTAGCGGGGGGGCCGCCGGGGAGCTGTTTTTT. This encodes CASSISGGAAGELFF.